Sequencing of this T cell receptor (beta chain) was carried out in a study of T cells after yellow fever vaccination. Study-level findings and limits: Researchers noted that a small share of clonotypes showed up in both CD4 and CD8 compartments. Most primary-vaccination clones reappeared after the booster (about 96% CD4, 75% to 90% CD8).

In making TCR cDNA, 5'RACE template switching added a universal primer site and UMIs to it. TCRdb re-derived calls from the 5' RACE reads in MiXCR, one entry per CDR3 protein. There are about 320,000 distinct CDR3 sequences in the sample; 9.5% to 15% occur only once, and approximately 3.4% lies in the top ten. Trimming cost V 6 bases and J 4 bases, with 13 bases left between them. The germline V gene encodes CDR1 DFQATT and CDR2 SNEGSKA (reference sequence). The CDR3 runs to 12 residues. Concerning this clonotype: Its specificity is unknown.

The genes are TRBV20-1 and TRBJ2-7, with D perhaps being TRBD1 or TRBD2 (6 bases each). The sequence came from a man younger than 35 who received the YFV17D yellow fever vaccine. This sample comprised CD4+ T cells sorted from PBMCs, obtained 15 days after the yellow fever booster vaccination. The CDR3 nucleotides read TGCAGTGCCCGTGGGGGGCGATACGAGCAGTACTTC. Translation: CSARGGRYEQYF.